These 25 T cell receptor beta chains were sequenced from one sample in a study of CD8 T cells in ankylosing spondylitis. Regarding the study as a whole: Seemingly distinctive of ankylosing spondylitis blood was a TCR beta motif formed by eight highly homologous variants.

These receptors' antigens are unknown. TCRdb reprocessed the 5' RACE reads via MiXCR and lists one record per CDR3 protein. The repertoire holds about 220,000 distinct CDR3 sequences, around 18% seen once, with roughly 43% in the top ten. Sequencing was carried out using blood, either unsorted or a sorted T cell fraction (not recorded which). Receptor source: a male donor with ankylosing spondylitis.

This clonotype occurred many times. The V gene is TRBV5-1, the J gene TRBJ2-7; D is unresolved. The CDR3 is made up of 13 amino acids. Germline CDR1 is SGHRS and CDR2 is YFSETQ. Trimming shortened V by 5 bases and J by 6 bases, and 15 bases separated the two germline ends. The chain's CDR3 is CASRVAADSEQYF. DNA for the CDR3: TGCGCCAGCAGGGTGGCAGCAGATTCCGAGCAGTACTTC.

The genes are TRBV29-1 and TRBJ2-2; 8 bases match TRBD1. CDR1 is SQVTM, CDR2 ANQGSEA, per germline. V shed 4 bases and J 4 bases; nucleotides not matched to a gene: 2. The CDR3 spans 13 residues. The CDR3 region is CSVGTGPTGELFF. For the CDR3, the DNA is TGCAGCGTTGGGACAGGGCCCACCGGGGAGCTGTTTTTT.

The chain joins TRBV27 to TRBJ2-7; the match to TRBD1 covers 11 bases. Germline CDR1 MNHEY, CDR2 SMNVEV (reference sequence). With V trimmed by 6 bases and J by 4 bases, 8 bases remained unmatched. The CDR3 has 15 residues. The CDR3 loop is CASSGFGTGGYEQYF. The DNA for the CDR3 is TGTGCCAGCAGCGGCTTCGGGACAGGGGGGTACGAGCAGTACTTC.

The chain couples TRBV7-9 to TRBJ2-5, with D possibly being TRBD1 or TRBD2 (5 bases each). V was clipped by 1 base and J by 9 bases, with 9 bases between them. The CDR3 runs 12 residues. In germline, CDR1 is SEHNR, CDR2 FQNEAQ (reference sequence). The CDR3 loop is CASSLVVGAQYF. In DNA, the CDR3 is TGTGCCAGCAGCTTAGTAGTGGGGGCCCAGTACTTC.

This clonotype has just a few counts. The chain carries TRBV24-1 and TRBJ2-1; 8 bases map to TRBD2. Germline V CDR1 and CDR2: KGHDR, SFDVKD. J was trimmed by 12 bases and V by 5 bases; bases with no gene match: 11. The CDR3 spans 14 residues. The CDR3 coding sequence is TGTGCCACCAGTGGGCTTCCCCTAGCGGGTCCGCAGTTCTTC. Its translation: CATSGLPLAGPQFF.

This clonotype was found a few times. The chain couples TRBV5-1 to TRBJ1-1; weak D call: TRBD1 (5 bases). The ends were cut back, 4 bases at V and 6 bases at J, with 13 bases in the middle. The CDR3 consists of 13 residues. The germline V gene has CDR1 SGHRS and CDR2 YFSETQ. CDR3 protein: CASSPLRDAEAFF. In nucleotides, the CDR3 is TGCGCCAGCAGCCCCCTAAGGGACGCTGAAGCTTTCTTT.

The CDR3, as DNA: TGTGCCAGCACCTCTGGGGGAGATACGCAGTATTTT. It codes for CASTSGGDTQYF. The rearrangement links TRBV7-6 to TRBJ2-3; D may correspond to TRBD1 or TRBD2 (5 bases each). V gave up 7 bases and J gave up 5 bases, with 10 bases separating them. Per the germline V gene, CDR1 is SGHVS and CDR2 is FNYEAQ. The CDR3 is made up of 12 amino acids.

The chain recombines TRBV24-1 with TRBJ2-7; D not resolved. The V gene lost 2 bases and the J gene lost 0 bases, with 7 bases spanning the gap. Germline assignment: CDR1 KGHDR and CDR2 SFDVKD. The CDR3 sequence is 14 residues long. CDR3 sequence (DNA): TGTGCCACCAGTGATTCTGAGAGCTCCTACGAGCAGTACTTC. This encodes CATSDSESSYEQYF.

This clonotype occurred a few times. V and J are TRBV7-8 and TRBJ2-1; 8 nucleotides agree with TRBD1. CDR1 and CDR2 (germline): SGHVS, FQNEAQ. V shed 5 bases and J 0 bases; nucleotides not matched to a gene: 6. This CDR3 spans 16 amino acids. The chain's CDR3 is CASSPWDRTSYNEQFF. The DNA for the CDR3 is TGTGCCAGCAGCCCCTGGGACAGGACCTCCTACAATGAGCAGTTCTTC.

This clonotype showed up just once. CDR3 bases: TGTGCCAGCACCGGGGGGGGGGGCTTCACTGAAGCTTTCTTT. Translating gives CASTGGGGFTEAFF. This chain connects TRBV11-3 to TRBJ1-1; weak D call: TRBD1 (6 bases). V lost 7 bases and J lost 4, with 16 bases in between. Germline V gives CDR1 SGHNT, CDR2 YENEEA. The CDR3 consists of 14 residues.

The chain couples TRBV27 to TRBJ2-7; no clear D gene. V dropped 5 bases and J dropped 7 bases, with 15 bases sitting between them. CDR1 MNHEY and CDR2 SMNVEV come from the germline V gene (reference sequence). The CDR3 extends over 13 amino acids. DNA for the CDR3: TGTGCCAGCAGTCTAATGTTAGGTTGGGAGCAGTACTTC. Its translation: CASSLMLGWEQYF.

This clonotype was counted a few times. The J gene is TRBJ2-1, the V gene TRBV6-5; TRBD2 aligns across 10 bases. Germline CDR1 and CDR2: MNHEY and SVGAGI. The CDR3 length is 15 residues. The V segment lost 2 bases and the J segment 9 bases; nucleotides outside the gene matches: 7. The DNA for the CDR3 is TGTGCCAGCAGTTACCGGACTAGCGGTTCCGGTGAGCAGTTCTTC. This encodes CASSYRTSGSGEQFF.

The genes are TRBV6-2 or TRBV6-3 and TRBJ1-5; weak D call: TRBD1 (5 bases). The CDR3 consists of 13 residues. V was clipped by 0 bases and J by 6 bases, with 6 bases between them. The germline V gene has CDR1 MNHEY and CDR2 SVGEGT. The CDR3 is CASSYSRGQPQHF. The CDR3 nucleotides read TGTGCCAGCAGTTACTCGAGGGGTCAGCCCCAGCATTTT.

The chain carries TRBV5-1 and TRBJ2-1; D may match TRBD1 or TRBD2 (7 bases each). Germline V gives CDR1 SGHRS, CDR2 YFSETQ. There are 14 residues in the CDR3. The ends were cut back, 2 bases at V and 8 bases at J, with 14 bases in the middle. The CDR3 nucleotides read TGCGCCAGCAGCTTCAGGGGGGGCCGATATGAGCAGTTCTTC. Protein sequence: CASSFRGGRYEQFF.

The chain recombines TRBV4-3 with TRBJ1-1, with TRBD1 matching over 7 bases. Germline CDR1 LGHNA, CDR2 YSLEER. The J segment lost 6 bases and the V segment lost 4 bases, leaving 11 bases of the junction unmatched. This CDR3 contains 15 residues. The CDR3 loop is CASSLRTGGSPEAFF. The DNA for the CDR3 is TGCGCCAGCAGCCTCCGGACAGGCGGGAGCCCTGAAGCTTTCTTT.

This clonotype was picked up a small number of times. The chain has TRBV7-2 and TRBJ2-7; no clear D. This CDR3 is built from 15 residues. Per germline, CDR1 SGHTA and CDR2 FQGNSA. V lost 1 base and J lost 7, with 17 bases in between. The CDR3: CASSLGVTSSSEQYF. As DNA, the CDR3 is TGTGCCAGCAGCTTAGGGGTGACTTCATCCTCGGAGCAGTACTTC.

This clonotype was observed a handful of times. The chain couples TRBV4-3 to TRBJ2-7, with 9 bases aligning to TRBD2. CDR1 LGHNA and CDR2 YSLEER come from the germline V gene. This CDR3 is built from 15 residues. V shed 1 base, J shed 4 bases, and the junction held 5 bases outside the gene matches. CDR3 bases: TGCGCCAGCAGCCAAGTCCATGGACTAGCGTACGAGCAGTACTTC. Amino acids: CASSQVHGLAYEQYF.

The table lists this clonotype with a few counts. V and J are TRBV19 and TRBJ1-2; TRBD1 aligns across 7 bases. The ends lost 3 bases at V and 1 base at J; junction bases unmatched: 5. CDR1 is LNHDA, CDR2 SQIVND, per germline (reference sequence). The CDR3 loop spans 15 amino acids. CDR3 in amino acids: CASSMGTEGNYGYTF. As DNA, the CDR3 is TGTGCCAGTAGTATGGGGACAGAAGGTAACTATGGCTACACCTTC.

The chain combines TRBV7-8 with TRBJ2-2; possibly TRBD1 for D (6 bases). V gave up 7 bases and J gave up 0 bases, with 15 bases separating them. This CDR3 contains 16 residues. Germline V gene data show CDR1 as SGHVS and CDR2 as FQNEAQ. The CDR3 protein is CASTTDEGANTGELFF. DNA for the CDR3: TGTGCCAGCACCACGGACGAGGGGGCGAACACCGGGGAGCTGTTTTTT.

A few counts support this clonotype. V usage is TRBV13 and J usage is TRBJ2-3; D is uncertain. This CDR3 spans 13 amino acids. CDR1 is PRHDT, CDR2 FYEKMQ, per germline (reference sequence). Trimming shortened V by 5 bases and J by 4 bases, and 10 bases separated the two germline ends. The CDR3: CASSPSPPDTQYF. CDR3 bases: TGTGCCAGCAGCCCCTCCCCCCCAGATACGCAGTATTTT.

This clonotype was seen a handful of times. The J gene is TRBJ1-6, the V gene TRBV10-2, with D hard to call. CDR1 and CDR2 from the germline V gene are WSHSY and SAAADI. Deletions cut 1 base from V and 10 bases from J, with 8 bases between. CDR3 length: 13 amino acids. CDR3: CASSELQKSPLHF. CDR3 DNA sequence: TGCGCCAGCAGTGAGTTACAGAAGTCACCCCTCCACTTT.

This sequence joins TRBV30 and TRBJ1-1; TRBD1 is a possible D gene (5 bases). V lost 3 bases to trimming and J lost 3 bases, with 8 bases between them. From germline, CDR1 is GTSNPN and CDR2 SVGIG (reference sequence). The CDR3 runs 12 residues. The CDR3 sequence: CAWSPGYTEAFF. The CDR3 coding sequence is TGTGCCTGGAGCCCAGGGTACACTGAAGCTTTCTTT.

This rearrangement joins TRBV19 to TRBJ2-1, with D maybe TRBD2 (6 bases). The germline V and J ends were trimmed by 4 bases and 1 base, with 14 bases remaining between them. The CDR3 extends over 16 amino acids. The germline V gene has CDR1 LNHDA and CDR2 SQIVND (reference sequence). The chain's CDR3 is CASSTRPGGSYNEQFF. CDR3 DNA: TGTGCCAGTAGTACCCGACCAGGAGGGTCCTACAATGAGCAGTTCTTC. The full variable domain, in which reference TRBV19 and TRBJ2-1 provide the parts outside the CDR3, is DGGITQSPKYLFRKEGQNVTLSCEQNLNHDAMYWYRQDPGQGLRLIYYSQIVNDFQKGDIAEGYSVSREKKESFPLTVTSAQKNPTAFYLCASSTRPGGSYNEQFFGPGTRLTVL.

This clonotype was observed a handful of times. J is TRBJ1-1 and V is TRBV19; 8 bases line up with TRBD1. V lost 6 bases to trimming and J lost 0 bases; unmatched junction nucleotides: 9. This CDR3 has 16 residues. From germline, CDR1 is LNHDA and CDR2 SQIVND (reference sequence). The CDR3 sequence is CASSPIRTGLNTEAFF. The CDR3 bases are TGTGCCAGTAGCCCAATAAGGACAGGGTTGAACACTGAAGCTTTCTTT.

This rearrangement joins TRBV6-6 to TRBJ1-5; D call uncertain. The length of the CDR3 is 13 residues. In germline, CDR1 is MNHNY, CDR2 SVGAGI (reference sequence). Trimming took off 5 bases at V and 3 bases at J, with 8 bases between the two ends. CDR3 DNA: TGTGCCAGCAGTAAAAACGTCAATCAGCCCCAGCATTTT. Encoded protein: CASSKNVNQPQHF.